This TCR beta chain originates from a study of yellow fever vaccine responses in identical twins. Whole-study results and caveats: In identical twins, vaccine T cell responses appeared partly shared and partly individual.

TCRdb called the RT-PCR reads again in MiXCR, with one record for every CDR3 protein. This table holds about 1,400 distinct CDR3 sequences, more than 75% found once. The CDR3 extends over 16 amino acids. V lost 6 bases and J lost 6, with 21 bases in between. Per germline, CDR1 MNHNS and CDR2 SASEGT. Regarding this clonotype: What it binds is not known.

This specimen consisted of T cells from blood (PBMCs), unsorted or a sorted subset (not recorded which), obtained before or after yellow fever vaccination (not recorded which). The chain has TRBV6-1 and TRBJ1-5; the D gene is possibly TRBD1 (5 bases). This clonotype was obtained from a woman under 30 who received the yellow fever vaccine. This CDR3 reads CASRPQGVPEGQPQHF. The DNA of the CDR3 is TGTGCCAGCAGGCCCCAAGGGGTTCCGGAGGGTCAGCCCCAGCATTTT.